Below, 19 T cell receptor beta chains from the same sample are listed, as sequenced in a study of identical twins. TCRdb passed the 5' RACE reads through MiXCR, listing each CDR3 protein once. The sample carries more than 650,000 distinct CDR3 sequences, around 6% recorded once. The sample comprised naive T cells sorted from blood. Receptors were obtained from a man younger than 30 in good health.

The rearrangement links TRBV6-1 to TRBJ2-4; D is undetermined. V gave up 8 bases and J gave up 1 base, with 12 bases separating them. Germline-derived CDR1 and CDR2 are MNHNS and SASEGT. The CDR3 spans 14 residues. The DNA of the CDR3 is TGTGCCAGCTGGGCGTTTTCGGCCAAAAACATTCAGTACTTC. Encoded protein: CASWAFSAKNIQYF.

This clonotype was seen a handful of times. This chain links TRBV12-3 or TRBV12-4 with TRBJ1-4; TRBD1 might be the D (5 bases). V gave up 6 bases and J gave up 8 bases, with 19 bases separating them. CDR3 length: 15 residues. CDR3 sequence (DNA): TGTGCCAGCAGCCCTTATAGCAGTTGGGACGAAAAACTGTTTTTT. Protein sequence: CASSPYSSWDEKLFF.

This clonotype turned up a few times. J is TRBJ2-7 and V is TRBV18; 11 bases line up with TRBD1. The CDR3 covers 16 residues. The J segment lost 7 bases and the V segment lost 4 bases, leaving 12 bases of the junction unmatched. Germline CDR1 is KGHSH and CDR2 is LQKENI. The CDR3 spells CASSQTLGQGAKEQYF. In DNA form, the CDR3 reads TGTGCCAGCTCACAAACCTTAGGACAGGGGGCAAAAGAGCAGTACTTC.

This clonotype was seen many times. The chain carries TRBV4-2 and TRBJ2-3, with D perhaps matching TRBD1 or TRBD2 (5 bases each). The CDR3 is 17 residues long. V gave up 2 bases and J gave up 1 base, with 16 bases separating them. Germline V gives CDR1 LGHNA, CDR2 YNFKEQ. DNA of the CDR3: TGTGCCAGCAGCCAATTTAAGGGGACCGACCGCACAGATACGCAGTATTTT. Amino acids: CASSQFKGTDRTDTQYF.

This clonotype was observed many times. The rearrangement joins TRBV7-2 to TRBJ2-5; TRBD2 is a possible D gene (6 bases). Between the trimmed V and J ends, which lost 2 bases and 2 bases, there was a span of 12 bases. The CDR3 length is 15 residues. Germline CDR1 and CDR2: SGHTA and FQGNSA. The CDR3 loop is CASSLTRDLQETQYF. CDR3 DNA: TGTGCCAGCAGCTTAACACGGGACTTACAAGAGACCCAGTACTTC.

This clonotype was counted at least ten times. The chain carries TRBV11-2 and TRBJ1-1; D gene ambiguous. The V end lost 3 bases, the J end lost 4 bases, and 12 bases lay between the germline ends. The CDR3 sequence is 14 residues long. CDR1 is SGHAT and CDR2 is FQNNGV in the germline V gene. The CDR3 spells CASSFDRSGTEAFF. CDR3 DNA: TGTGCCAGCAGCTTCGACCGTAGCGGCACTGAAGCTTTCTTT. The whole variable domain, remainder taken from reference TRBV11-2 and TRBJ1-1, is EAGVAQSPRYKIIEKRQSVAFWCNPISGHATLYWYQQILGQGPKLLIQFQNNGVVDDSQLPKDRFSAERLKGVDSTLKIQPAKLEDSAVYLCASSFDRSGTEAFFGQGTRLTVV.

This clonotype was seen many times. The chain carries TRBV27 and TRBJ1-5; D is possibly TRBD1 (6 bases). The CDR3 consists of 13 residues. Trimming took 10 bases from V and 3 from J, leaving 13 bases between them. CDR1 and CDR2 from the germline V gene are MNHEY and SMNVEV (reference sequence). For the CDR3, the DNA is TGTGCCACTGGCAGGGGCAACAATCAGCCCCAGCATTTT. Residues: CATGRGNNQPQHF.

This clonotype was counted only a few times. The chain employs TRBV2 and TRBJ2-1, with D tentatively TRBD2 (6 bases). The CDR3 extends over 16 amino acids. Germline CDR1 and CDR2: SNHLY and FYNNEI. The germline V and J ends were trimmed by 5 bases and 3 bases, with 17 bases remaining between them. CDR3 sequence: CASSHTGSLDYNEQFF. As DNA, the CDR3 is TGTGCCAGCAGTCACACCGGGAGCTTAGACTACAATGAGCAGTTCTTC. The variable domain in full, completed from reference TRBV2 and TRBJ2-1, reads EPEVTQTPSHQVTQMGQEVILRCVPISNHLYFYWYRQILGQKVEFLVSFYNNEISEKSEIFDDQFSVERPDGSNFTLKIRSTKLEDSAMYFCASSHTGSLDYNEQFFGPGTRLTVL.

This clonotype occurred many times. The chain uses TRBV29-1 and TRBJ1-4; perhaps TRBD1 as D (5 bases). Trimming removed 6 bases at V and 8 bases at J, with 16 bases between. Germline assignment: CDR1 SQVTM and CDR2 ANQGSEA. The CDR3 loop spans 13 amino acids. CDR3 sequence (DNA): TGCAGCGTCCTCGGGACTACGGCGGAAAAACTGTTTTTT. It translates to CSVLGTTAEKLFF.

This clonotype has ten or more counts. CDR3 region: CASRPLREDTQYF. The CDR3 DNA sequence: TGCGCCAGCAGGCCCCTAAGGGAGGATACGCAGTATTTT. The genes are TRBV5-1 and TRBJ2-3, with TRBD2 as a possible D gene (5 bases). V gave up 5 bases and J gave up 6 bases, with 13 bases separating them. The CDR3 is 13 amino acids. The germline CDR1 and CDR2 sequences are SGHRS and YFSETQ.

V and J are TRBV6-6 and TRBJ2-7; D may be TRBD1 or TRBD2 (5 bases each). Germline-derived CDR1 and CDR2 are MNHNY and SVGAGI (reference sequence). This CDR3 is 13 amino acids long. V was trimmed by 3 bases and J by 2 bases, leaving 8 bases between them. The CDR3 DNA reads TGTGCCAGCAGTTATGGGGGAACCTACGAGCAGTACGTC. This encodes CASSYGGTYEQYV.

This clonotype was counted between two and nine times. The chain employs TRBV12-3 or TRBV12-4 and TRBJ1-5; 9 nucleotides agree with TRBD1. The CDR3 has 15 residues. Germline trimming cut 6 bases from V and 6 bases from J; bases unmatched to any gene: 9. The CDR3 DNA sequence: TGTGCCAGCAGGCCGGGACAGGGATTCAGTCAGCCCCAGCATTTT. Residues: CASRPGQGFSQPQHF.

This clonotype was detected ten times or more. The J gene is TRBJ2-1, the V gene TRBV4-1; 7 bases agree with TRBD2. V lost 6 bases and J lost 3; bases outside the gene matches: 11. The CDR3 sequence is 16 residues long. Germline assignment: CDR1 MGHRA and CDR2 YSYEKL. The CDR3 is CASSLGAGVGYNEQFF. The CDR3 region has the DNA TGCGCCAGCAGTCTCGGGGCGGGAGTAGGCTACAATGAGCAGTTCTTC.

Ten or more counts support this clonotype. The J gene is TRBJ1-2, the V gene TRBV20-1; D gene ambiguous. The CDR3 sequence is 12 residues long. The V gene lost 2 bases and the J gene lost 0 bases, with 4 bases spanning the gap. The germline CDR1 and CDR2 sequences are DFQATT and SNEGSKA (reference sequence). CDR3 amino acids: CSARTPNYGYTF. CDR3 DNA: TGCAGTGCTAGAACACCTAACTATGGCTACACCTTC.

The V gene is TRBV18, the J gene TRBJ2-1, with D perhaps matching TRBD2 (5 bases). Trimming removed 3 bases from V and 5 bases from J, with 11 bases in between. The V gene's germline CDR1 is KGHSH and CDR2 LQKENI. This CDR3 contains 14 residues. The CDR3 here is CASSPKGANNEQFF. The DNA for the CDR3 is TGTGCCAGCTCACCCAAGGGAGCTAACAATGAGCAGTTCTTC.

This clonotype was counted many times. The chain uses TRBV28 and TRBJ2-7; TRBD1 agrees at 9 bases. V was pared by 5 bases and J by 3 bases, with 5 bases of the junction left unmatched. Germline loops: CDR1 MDHEN, CDR2 SYDVKM. The CDR3 runs 14 residues. The CDR3 DNA reads as TGTGCCAGCAGTGCGGGACAGGGACTCTACGAGCAGTACTTC. It encodes CASSAGQGLYEQYF.

J is TRBJ1-6 and V is TRBV7-2; 10 bases agree with TRBD1. Losses at the gene ends were 5 bases for V and 8 bases for J; bases not matched to a gene: 9. CDR3 length: 16 residues. Looked up from germline, CDR1 is SGHTA and CDR2 is FQGNSA. The CDR3 here is CASSRQGAPTHSPLHF. In DNA, the CDR3 is TGTGCCAGCAGCCGACAGGGGGCTCCGACCCATTCACCCCTCCACTTT.

This clonotype was counted ten times or more. The chain is built from TRBV11-2 and TRBJ2-1; 8 bases map to TRBD2. The germline V gene encodes CDR1 SGHAT and CDR2 FQNNGV. The trim removed 6 bases at V and 6 bases at J, leaving 7 bases unmatched. The CDR3 has 14 residues. The CDR3 DNA is TGTGCCAGCAGTATTAGCGGGAAGCTCAATGAGCAGTTCTTC. Translation: CASSISGKLNEQFF. Complete variable domain (other parts from reference TRBV11-2 and TRBJ2-1): EAGVAQSPRYKIIEKRQSVAFWCNPISGHATLYWYQQILGQGPKLLIQFQNNGVVDDSQLPKDRFSAERLKGVDSTLKIQPAKLEDSAVYLCASSISGKLNEQFFGPGTRLTVL.

This clonotype came up a few times. The genes are TRBV4-1 and TRBJ1-4; possible D gene TRBD1, 5 bases. The CDR3 extends over 14 amino acids. V was pared by 0 bases and J by 7 bases, with 9 bases between. Germline V gene sequence: CDR1 MGHRA, CDR2 YSYEKL. For the CDR3, the DNA is TGCGCCAGCAGCCAAGATTTTGGGGCTGAAAAACTGTTTTTT. This encodes CASSQDFGAEKLFF.